This T cell receptor (beta chain) appears in the sequencing data of a study of blood T cell repertoires in COVID-19. Germline V gene sequence: CDR1 MNHEY, CDR2 SMNVEV (reference sequence). The V gene end was trimmed by 3 bases and the J gene end by 3 bases; junction bases not matched to a gene: 4. The CDR3 consists of 15 residues. Clones were sequenced by immunoSEQ multiplex PCR, and TCRdb holds only the in-frame ones, with some missing. The sample records around 250,000 clones, approximately 86% being singletons. The sample consisted of peripheral blood. This sequence joins TRBV27 and TRBJ2-3, with 9 bases aligning to TRBD1. This TCR was sampled from a human donor in a cohort sampled during active COVID-19. CDR3 DNA sequence: TGTGCCAGCAGTTTCGGGACAGGGATGACAGATACGCAGTATTTT. Encoded protein: CASSFGTGMTDTQYF.